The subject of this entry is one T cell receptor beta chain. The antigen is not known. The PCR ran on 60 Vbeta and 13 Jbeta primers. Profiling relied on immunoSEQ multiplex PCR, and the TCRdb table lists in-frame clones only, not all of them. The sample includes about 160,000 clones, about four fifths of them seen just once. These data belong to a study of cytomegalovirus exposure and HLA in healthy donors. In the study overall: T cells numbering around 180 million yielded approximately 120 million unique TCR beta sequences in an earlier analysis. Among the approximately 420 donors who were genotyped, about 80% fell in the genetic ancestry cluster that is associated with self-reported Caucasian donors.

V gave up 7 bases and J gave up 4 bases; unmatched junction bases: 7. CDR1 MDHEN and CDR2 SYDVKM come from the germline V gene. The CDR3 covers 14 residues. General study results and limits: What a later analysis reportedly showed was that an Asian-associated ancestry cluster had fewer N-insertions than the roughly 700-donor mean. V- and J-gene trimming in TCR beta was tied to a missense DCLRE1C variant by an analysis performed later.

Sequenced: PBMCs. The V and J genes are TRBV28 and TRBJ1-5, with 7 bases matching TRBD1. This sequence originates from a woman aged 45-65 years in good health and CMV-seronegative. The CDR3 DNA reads TGTGCCAGCAAGCGGACAGGAGAGAATCAGCCCCAGCATTTT. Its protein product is CASKRTGENQPQHF.